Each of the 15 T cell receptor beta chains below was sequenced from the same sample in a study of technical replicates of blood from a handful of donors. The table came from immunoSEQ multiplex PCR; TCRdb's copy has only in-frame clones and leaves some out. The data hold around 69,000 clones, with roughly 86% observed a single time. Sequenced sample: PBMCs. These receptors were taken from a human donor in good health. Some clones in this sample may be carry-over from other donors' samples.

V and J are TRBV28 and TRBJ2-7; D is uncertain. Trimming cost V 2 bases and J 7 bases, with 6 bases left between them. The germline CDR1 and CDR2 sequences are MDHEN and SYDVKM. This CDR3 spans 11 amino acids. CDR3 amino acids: CASSLRREQYF. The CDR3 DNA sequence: TGTGCCAGCAGTTTACGGCGGGAGCAGTACTTC.

CDR3 protein: CASSTPGGGQEKLFF. CDR3 bases: TGTGCCAGCAGCACTCCCGGGGGGGGCCAGGAAAAACTGTTTTTT. V is TRBV5-5 and J is TRBJ1-4; TRBD1 is a possible D gene (6 bases). CDR3 length equals 15 residues. Germline CDR1 reads SGHKS; CDR2 reads YYEKEE (reference sequence). The germline V and J ends were trimmed by 4 bases and 8 bases, with 18 bases remaining between them.

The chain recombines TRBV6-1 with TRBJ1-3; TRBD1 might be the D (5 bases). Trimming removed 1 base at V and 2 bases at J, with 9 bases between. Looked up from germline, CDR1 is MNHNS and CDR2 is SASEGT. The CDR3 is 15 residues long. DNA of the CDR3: TGTGCCAGCAGTGAAGGGGCAGGGCCTGGAAACACCATATATTTT. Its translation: CASSEGAGPGNTIYF.

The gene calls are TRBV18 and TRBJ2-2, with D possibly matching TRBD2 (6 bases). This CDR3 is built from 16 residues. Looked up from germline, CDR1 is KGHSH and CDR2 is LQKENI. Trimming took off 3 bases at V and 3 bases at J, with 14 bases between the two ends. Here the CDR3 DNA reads TGTGCCAGCTCACCGGCGGGGCAGGGAGACACCGGGGAGCTGTTTTTT. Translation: CASSPAGQGDTGELFF.

The CDR3 DNA follows: TGTGCCAGCAGCTTAAATGGAGATAACTATGGCTACACCTTC. Translated: CASSLNGDNYGYTF. The rearrangement links TRBV11-2 to TRBJ1-2; D is unresolved. CDR1 is SGHAT and CDR2 is FQNNGV in the germline V gene. Trimming cost V 2 bases and J 1 base, with 8 bases left between them. This CDR3 is 14 amino acids long.

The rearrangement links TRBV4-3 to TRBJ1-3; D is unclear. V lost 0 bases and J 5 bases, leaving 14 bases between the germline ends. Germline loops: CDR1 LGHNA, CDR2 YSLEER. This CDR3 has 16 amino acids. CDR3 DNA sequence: TGCGCCAGCAGCCAAGAGTTCCCTGGCCCACGAAACACCATATATTTT. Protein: CASSQEFPGPRNTIYF.

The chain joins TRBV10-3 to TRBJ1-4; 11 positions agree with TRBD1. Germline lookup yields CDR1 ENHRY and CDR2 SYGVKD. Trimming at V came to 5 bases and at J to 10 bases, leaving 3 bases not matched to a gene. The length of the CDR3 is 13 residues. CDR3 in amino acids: CAISWDRGGKLFF. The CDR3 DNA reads TGTGCCATCAGTTGGGACAGGGGGGGAAAACTGTTTTTT.

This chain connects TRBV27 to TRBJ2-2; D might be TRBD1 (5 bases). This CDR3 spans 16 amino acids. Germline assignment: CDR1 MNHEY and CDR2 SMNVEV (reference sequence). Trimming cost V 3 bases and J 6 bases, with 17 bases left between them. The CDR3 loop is CASSLSTVIVPGELFF. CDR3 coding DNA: TGTGCCAGCAGTTTGTCGACAGTTATCGTCCCCGGGGAGCTGTTTTTT.

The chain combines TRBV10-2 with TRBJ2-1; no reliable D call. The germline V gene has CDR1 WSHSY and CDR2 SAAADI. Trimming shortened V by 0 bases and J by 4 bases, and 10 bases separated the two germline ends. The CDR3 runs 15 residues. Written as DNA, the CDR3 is TGCGCCAGCAGTGAGTCGAAGGCGGAGTACAATGAGCAGTTCTTC. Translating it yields CASSESKAEYNEQFF.

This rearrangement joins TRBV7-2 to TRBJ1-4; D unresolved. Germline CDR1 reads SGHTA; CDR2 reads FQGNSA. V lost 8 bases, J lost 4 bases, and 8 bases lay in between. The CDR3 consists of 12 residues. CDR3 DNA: TGTGCCAGCGGCGAGGGTAATGAAAAACTGTTTTTT. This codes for CASGEGNEKLFF. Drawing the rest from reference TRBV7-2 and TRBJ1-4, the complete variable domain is GAGVSQSPSNKVTEKGKDVELRCDPISGHTALYWYRQSLGQGLEFLIYFQGNSAPDKSGLPSDRFSAERTGGSVSTLTIQRTQQEDSAVYLCASGEGNEKLFFGSGTQLSVL.

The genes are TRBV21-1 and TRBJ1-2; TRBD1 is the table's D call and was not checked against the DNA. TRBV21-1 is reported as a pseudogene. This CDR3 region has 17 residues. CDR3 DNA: TGTGCCAGCAGCTCATACCACGGGCAGGGGGCGGACTATGGCTACACCTTC. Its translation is CASSSYHGQGADYGYTF.

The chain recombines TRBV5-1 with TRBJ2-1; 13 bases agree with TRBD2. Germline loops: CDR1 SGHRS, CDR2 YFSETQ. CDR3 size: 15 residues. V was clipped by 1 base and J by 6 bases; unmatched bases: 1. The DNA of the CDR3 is TGCGCCAGCAGCTTGACTAGCGGGGGGGCCAATGAGCAGTTCTTC. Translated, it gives CASSLTSGGANEQFF.

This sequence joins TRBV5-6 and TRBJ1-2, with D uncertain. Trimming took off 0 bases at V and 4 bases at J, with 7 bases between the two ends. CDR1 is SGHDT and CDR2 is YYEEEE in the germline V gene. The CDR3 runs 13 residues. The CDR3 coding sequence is TGTGCCAGCAGCTTGGCCAGGATCTATGGCTACACCTTC. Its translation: CASSLARIYGYTF.

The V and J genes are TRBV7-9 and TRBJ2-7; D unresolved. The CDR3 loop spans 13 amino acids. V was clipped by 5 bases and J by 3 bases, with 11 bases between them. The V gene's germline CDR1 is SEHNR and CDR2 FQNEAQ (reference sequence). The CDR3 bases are TGTGCCAGCAGCGCCTCTTCAGACTACGAGCAGTACTTC. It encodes CASSASSDYEQYF.

Here the CDR3 reads CASSDQPTGVNNSPLHF. For the CDR3, the DNA is TGTGCCAGCAGTGACCAACCGACAGGGGTGAATAATTCACCCCTCCACTTT. The rearrangement joins TRBV6-1 to TRBJ1-6; 8 bases agree with TRBD1. The CDR3 runs 17 residues. After removal of 3 bases from V and 5 bases from J, the junction contained 9 bases not matched to a gene. The germline V gene encodes CDR1 MNHNS and CDR2 SASEGT.